The sequence of this TCR beta chain was determined in a study of T cells in women clearing cervical HPV infection. This CDR3 spans 13 amino acids. CDR1 is KGHSY and CDR2 is FQNENV in the germline V gene. Note on this clone: With the read ending 3 residues before the CDR3 end, the germline J gene is used to fill in that end.

The protocol was immunoSEQ multiplex PCR, while the TCRdb copy is restricted to in-frame clones and leaves out a portion. Here the sample table reports 9,200 or so clones. V usage is TRBV16 and J usage is TRBJ1-1, with 7 nucleotides matching TRBD1. Sequencing was done on a sample of blood buffy coat. The TCR comes from a woman aged 18 to 69 with a cervical HPV16 infection that either progressed to CIN3+ or cleared (not recorded which). The CDR3 sequence: CASSQPETGKAFF. The CDR3 DNA, read in part, is TGTGCCAGCAGCCAACCCGAGACAGGGAAA.